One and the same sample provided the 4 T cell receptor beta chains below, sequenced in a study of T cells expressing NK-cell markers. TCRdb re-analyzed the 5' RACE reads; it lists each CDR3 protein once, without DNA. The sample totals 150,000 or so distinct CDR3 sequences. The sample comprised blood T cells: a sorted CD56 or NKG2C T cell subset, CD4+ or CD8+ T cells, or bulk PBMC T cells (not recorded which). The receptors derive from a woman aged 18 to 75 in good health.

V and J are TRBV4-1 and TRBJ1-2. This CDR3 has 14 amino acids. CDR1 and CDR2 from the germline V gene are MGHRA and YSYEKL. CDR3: CASSQVGGRYGYTF.

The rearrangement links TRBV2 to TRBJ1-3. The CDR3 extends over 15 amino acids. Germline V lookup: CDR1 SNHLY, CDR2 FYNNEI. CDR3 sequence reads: CASSEPQGSGNTIYF.

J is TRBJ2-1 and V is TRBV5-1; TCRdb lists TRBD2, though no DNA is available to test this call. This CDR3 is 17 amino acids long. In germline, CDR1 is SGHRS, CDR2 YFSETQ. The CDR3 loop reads CASSQRTSGGRVNEQFF.

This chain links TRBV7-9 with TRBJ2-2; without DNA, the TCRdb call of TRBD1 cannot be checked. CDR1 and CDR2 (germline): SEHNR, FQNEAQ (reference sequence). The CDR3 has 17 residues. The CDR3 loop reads CASSLALIGQGTGELFF.